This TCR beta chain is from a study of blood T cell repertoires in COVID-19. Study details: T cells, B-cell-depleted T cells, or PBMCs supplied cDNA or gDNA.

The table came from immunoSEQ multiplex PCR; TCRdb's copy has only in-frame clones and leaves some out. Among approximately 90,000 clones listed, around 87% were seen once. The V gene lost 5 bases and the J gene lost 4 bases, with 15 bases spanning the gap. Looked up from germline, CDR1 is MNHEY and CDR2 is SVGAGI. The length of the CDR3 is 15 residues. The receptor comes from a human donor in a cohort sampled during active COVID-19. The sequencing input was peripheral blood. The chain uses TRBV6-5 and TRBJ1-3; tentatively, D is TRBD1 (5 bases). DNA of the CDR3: TGTGCCAGCAGTCTTGGGGGGGAACGGGGAAACACCATATATTTT. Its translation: CASSLGGERGNTIYF.